The 28 T cell receptor beta chains below come from one sample, sequenced in a study of T cells in localized non-small cell lung cancer. Some clones are missing from TCRdb's copy, which holds only in-frame ones; the method was immunoSEQ multiplex PCR. The profile shows around 100,000 clones, roughly 87% of them singletons. This sample comprised peripheral blood, obtained before any cancer treatment. These receptors were collected from a man aged 40 to 70 with stage I squamous cell lung carcinoma.

This clone was seen a handful of times. The CDR3 region has the DNA TGTGCCAGCAAACGGGGAAGTGGGAACACTGAAGCTTTCTTT. Its translation: CASKRGSGNTEAFF. V gene TRBV28 combines with J gene TRBJ1-1, with unresolved D. Germline V CDR1 and CDR2: MDHEN, SYDVKM. This CDR3 spans 14 amino acids. The ends were cut back, 7 bases at V and 1 base at J, with 13 bases in the middle.

The chain carries TRBV6-1 and TRBJ2-3; 9 bases line up with TRBD2. Germline CDR1 MNHNS, CDR2 SASEGT. V trimming: 2 bases; J trimming: 5 bases; junction bases outside the gene matches: 8. CDR3 length: 16 amino acids. In DNA form, the CDR3 reads TGTGCCAGCAGTGAAACCCTCAGCGGGGGGAGAGATACGCAGTATTTT. Its translation is CASSETLSGGRDTQYF.

This chain joins TRBV5-4 and TRBJ2-7; D unresolved. This CDR3 has 15 amino acids. Looked up from germline, CDR1 is SGHNT and CDR2 is YYREEE (reference sequence). Deletions cut 2 bases from V and 2 bases from J, with 14 bases between. CDR3 bases: TGTGCCAGCAGCTTAAGGGCAGAAAAGACCTACGAGCAGTACTTC. Translating gives CASSLRAEKTYEQYF.

The chain couples TRBV18 to TRBJ2-4; no clear D gene. Germline V gene lookup returns CDR1 KGHSH and CDR2 LQKENI. The CDR3 covers 16 residues. V was trimmed by 4 bases and J by 9 bases, leaving 22 bases between them. The CDR3, as DNA: TGTGCCAGCTCACTCTTGCCCCGTTTGCTAGTAAGCATTCAGTACTTC. This translates into CASSLLPRLLVSIQYF.

The chain carries TRBV19 and TRBJ1-4; D is unclear. CDR1 is LNHDA, CDR2 SQIVND, per germline (reference sequence). The CDR3 loop spans 14 amino acids. Trimming cost V 1 base and J 12 bases, with 15 bases left between them. CDR3: CASSIGGGRRELFF. Written as DNA, the CDR3 is TGTGCCAGTAGTATAGGAGGTGGACGGCGCGAACTGTTTTTT.

The chain employs TRBV28 and TRBJ1-2; 9 bases line up with TRBD1. Germline-derived CDR1 and CDR2 are MDHEN and SYDVKM. The CDR3 loop spans 14 amino acids. The V gene end was trimmed by 2 bases and the J gene end by 7 bases; junction bases not matched to a gene: 5. DNA for the CDR3: TGTGCCAGCAGTTTACGGGACAGGGACTCTGGCTACACCTTC. Translating gives CASSLRDRDSGYTF.

The V call is TRBV12-5, the J call TRBJ1-4; D is uncertain. Germline CDR1 LGHNT, CDR2 FRNRAP. V lost 0 bases and J 6 bases, leaving 14 bases between the germline ends. The CDR3 contains 16 residues. Here the CDR3 reads CASGLVAPTSYEKLFF. Here the CDR3 DNA reads TGTGCTAGTGGTTTGGTAGCACCGACCTCTTATGAAAAACTGTTTTTT.

The chain couples TRBV27 to TRBJ1-2, with 8 bases aligning to TRBD1. CDR1 MNHEY and CDR2 SMNVEV come from the germline V gene (reference sequence). CDR3 length equals 13 residues. The ends lost 4 bases at V and 10 bases at J; junction bases unmatched: 8. The CDR3 spells CASSSIQGADYTF. The CDR3 DNA reads as TGTGCCAGCAGTTCGATCCAGGGGGCCGACTACACCTTC.

This sequence joins TRBV10-2 and TRBJ1-5, with TRBD1 matching over 9 bases. After removal of 4 bases from V and 1 base from J, the junction contained 5 bases not matched to a gene. The CDR3 is made up of 16 amino acids. From germline, CDR1 is WSHSY and CDR2 SAAADI. CDR3 coding DNA: TGCGCCAGCAGTGGGGGGGACAGGGAAAGCAATCAGCCCCAGCATTTT. This sequence encodes CASSGGDRESNQPQHF.

This chain uses TRBV5-5 with TRBJ1-6; D not resolved. The CDR3 loop spans 15 amino acids. V was shortened by 4 bases and J by 9 bases, with 17 bases between the two germline ends. Germline V CDR1 and CDR2: SGHKS, YYEKEE (reference sequence). The chain's CDR3 is CASSPAGQSLSPLHF. The CDR3 nucleotides are TGTGCCAGCAGCCCCGCTGGTCAGTCACTTTCACCCCTCCACTTT. The variable domain in full, completed from reference TRBV5-5 and TRBJ1-6, reads DAGVTQSPTHLIKTRGQQVTLRCSPISGHKSVSWYQQVLGQGPQFIFQYYEKEERGRGNFPDRFSARQFPNYSSELNVNALLLGDSALYLCASSPAGQSLSPLHFGNGTRLTVT.

The chain couples TRBV10-2 to TRBJ1-3; D is undetermined. Trimming took off 3 bases at V and 0 bases at J, with 9 bases between the two ends. The CDR3 totals 15 residues. The germline V gene has CDR1 WSHSY and CDR2 SAAADI. CDR3 loop: CASSDNYRSGNTIYF. Here the CDR3 DNA reads TGCGCCAGCAGTGATAACTACCGCTCTGGAAACACCATATATTTT.

The V gene is TRBV4-1, the J gene TRBJ2-3; D gene uncertain. Germline CDR1 reads MGHRA; CDR2 reads YSYEKL. Trimming cost V 0 bases and J 0 bases, with 10 bases left between them. The CDR3 totals 16 residues. The CDR3 loop reads CASSQDMGASTDTQYF. The CDR3 region has the DNA TGCGCCAGCAGCCAAGATATGGGTGCTAGCACAGATACGCAGTATTTT.

V gene TRBV5-1 combines with J gene TRBJ2-5, with a possible D match to TRBD1 (7 bases). This CDR3 region has 13 residues. Looked up from germline, CDR1 is SGHRS and CDR2 is YFSETQ. Trimming left V 5 bases short and J 5 bases short, with 13 bases between. This chain's CDR3 is CASREGARETQYF. For the CDR3, the DNA is TGCGCCAGCAGGGAGGGGGCACGGGAGACCCAGTACTTC.

The chain carries TRBV10-3 and TRBJ1-1; 9 nucleotides agree with TRBD1. Germline CDR1 reads ENHRY; CDR2 reads SYGVKD. The CDR3 spans 11 residues. V dropped 10 bases and J dropped 11; count of bases not matched to a gene: 8. The CDR3 nucleotides read TGTGCCAACGGACAGGGGACTTGGGCTTTCTTT. It yields the protein CANGQGTWAFF.

J is TRBJ2-3 and V is TRBV18; 10 nucleotides match TRBD1. The germline CDR1 and CDR2 sequences are KGHSH and LQKENI. The CDR3 spans 14 residues. The V and J ends lost 3 bases and 3 bases, in that order; junction bases with no gene match: 0. Written as DNA, the CDR3 is TGTGCCAGCTCACCGGGACAGGGGACAGATACGCAGTATTTT. Its protein is CASSPGQGTDTQYF. Looking up the rest from reference TRBV18 and TRBJ2-3 gives the full variable domain: NAGVMQNPRHLVRRRGQEARLRCSPMKGHSHVYWYRQLPEEGLKFMVYLQKENIIDESGMPKERFSAEFPKEGPSILRIQQVVRGDSAAYFCASSPGQGTDTQYFGPGTRLTVL.

This rearrangement joins TRBV7-2 to TRBJ2-2; D ambiguous. Germline V gene sequence: CDR1 SGHTA, CDR2 FQGNSA. This CDR3 comprises 12 residues. The ends were cut back, 1 base at V and 7 bases at J, with 4 bases in the middle. The CDR3 sequence is CASSLEVGELFF. CDR3 sequence (DNA): TGTGCCAGCAGCTTAGAAGTCGGGGAGCTGTTTTTT.

This clone appeared once. The chain has TRBV11-2 and TRBJ1-2, with D maybe TRBD1 (6 bases). Germline values: CDR1 SGHAT, CDR2 FQNNGV. This CDR3 spans 16 amino acids. V was pared by 1 base and J by 8 bases, with 20 bases between. This CDR3 is CASSLGGQGGTGGYTF. The CDR3 bases are TGTGCCAGCAGCTTAGGGGGGCAGGGAGGCACTGGAGGCTACACCTTC.

The J gene is TRBJ1-2, the V gene TRBV5-4; a possible D gene is TRBD1 (5 bases). This CDR3 contains 16 residues. V dropped 3 bases and J dropped 2 bases, with 17 bases sitting between them. The germline CDR1 and CDR2 sequences are SGHNT and YYREEE (reference sequence). The CDR3 sequence is CASSSGGVTLNYGYTF. The DNA of the CDR3 is TGTGCCAGCAGCTCGGGAGGGGTAACCTTGAACTATGGCTACACCTTC.

The CDR3 nucleotides read TGTGCCAGCCAGAAACGGACAGCCCTAAACGAGAACACTGAAGCTTTCTTT. It translates to CASQKRTALNENTEAFF. This chain links TRBV7-9 with TRBJ1-1, with D perhaps TRBD1 (6 bases). Trimming took off 8 bases at V and 1 base at J, with 23 bases between the two ends. In germline, CDR1 is SEHNR, CDR2 FQNEAQ (reference sequence). This CDR3 is 17 amino acids long.

J is TRBJ1-4 and V is TRBV6-5, with D perhaps TRBD1 (5 bases). The V end lost 6 bases, the J end lost 4 bases, and 12 bases lay between the germline ends. The CDR3 spans 14 residues. Looked up from germline, CDR1 is MNHEY and CDR2 is SVGAGI. For the CDR3, the DNA is TGTGCCAGCAGGAAGACAGCCAGTAATGAAAAACTGTTTTTT. Its translation is CASRKTASNEKLFF.

The CDR3 DNA reads as TGTGCCAGCAGCTTGGTGGCTGGGAACTCCTACGAGCAGTACTTC. This gives the protein CASSLVAGNSYEQYF. The chain couples TRBV7-2 to TRBJ2-7; the D is unclear. Trimming stripped 3 bases from V and 0 bases from J, with 12 bases between. The CDR3 totals 15 residues. CDR1 and CDR2 from the germline V gene are SGHTA and FQGNSA.

The V call is TRBV27, the J call TRBJ1-2, with TRBD1 matching over 12 bases. This CDR3 is 15 amino acids long. J was trimmed by 8 bases and V by 4 bases; bases with no gene match: 8. The V gene's germline CDR1 is MNHEY and CDR2 SMNVEV (reference sequence). CDR3: CASSSLGTGGRGYTF. The CDR3 bases are TGTGCCAGCAGTTCCCTAGGGACAGGGGGCAGAGGCTACACCTTC.

The genes are TRBV28 and TRBJ1-4, with D tentatively TRBD1 (6 bases). V lost 11 bases to trimming and J lost 4 bases, with 11 bases between them. The germline gives CDR1 MDHEN, CDR2 SYDVKM. The CDR3 contains 12 residues. Here the CDR3 reads CASGQLNEKLFF. The DNA of the CDR3 is TGTGCCTCCGGACAGCTTAATGAAAAACTGTTTTTT. Full variable domain (rest looked up from reference TRBV28 and TRBJ1-4): DVKVTQSSRYLVKRTGEKVFLECVQDMDHENMFWYRQDPGLGLRLIYFSYDVKMKEKGDIPEGYSVSREKKERFSLILESASTNQTSMYLCASGQLNEKLFFGSGTQLSVL.

This chain links TRBV18 with TRBJ1-6, with D tentatively TRBD1 (6 bases). V gave up 4 bases and J gave up 9 bases, with 13 bases separating them. The CDR3 runs to 14 residues. Germline lookup yields CDR1 KGHSH and CDR2 LQKENI. The CDR3: CASSQFDRSSPLHF. The CDR3 coding sequence is TGTGCCAGCTCACAGTTCGACAGGTCTTCACCCCTCCACTTT.

The chain is built from TRBV30 and TRBJ2-2, with D perhaps assigned TRBD1 or TRBD2 (6 bases each). V was clipped by 7 bases and J by 8 bases, with 14 bases between them. The germline CDR1 and CDR2 sequences are GTSNPN and SVGIG (reference sequence). This CDR3 region has 12 residues. The CDR3 coding sequence is TGTGCCTTAGGCCGGGGGCAGGGGGAGCTGTTTTTT. It encodes CALGRGQGELFF.

The chain uses TRBV18 and TRBJ2-6; no clear D. Trimming pared 3 bases from V and 0 bases from J, leaving 12 bases between. CDR3 length: 17 amino acids. CDR1 and CDR2 (germline): KGHSH, LQKENI. The CDR3 DNA reads TGTGCCAGCTCACCTAACAGTGGGCGCTCTGGGGCCAACGTCCTGACTTTC. It specifies CASSPNSGRSGANVLTF. The whole variable domain, filled in from reference TRBV18 and TRBJ2-6, reads NAGVMQNPRHLVRRRGQEARLRCSPMKGHSHVYWYRQLPEEGLKFMVYLQKENIIDESGMPKERFSAEFPKEGPSILRIQQVVRGDSAAYFCASSPNSGRSGANVLTFGAGSRLTVL.

This sequence joins TRBV7-8 and TRBJ2-7, with no clear D. Trimming left V 5 bases short and J 5 bases short, with 7 bases between. The CDR3 covers 11 residues. CDR1 and CDR2 from the germline V gene are SGHVS and FQNEAQ. The CDR3 bases are TGTGCCAGCAGCCAAGACCACGAGCAGTACTTC. This translates into CASSQDHEQYF.

V gene TRBV5-1 combines with J gene TRBJ1-3; no definite D call. The CDR3 totals 16 residues. V was trimmed by 1 base and J by 0 bases, leaving 11 bases between them. Germline V gene data show CDR1 as SGHRS and CDR2 as YFSETQ. CDR3 nucleotides: TGCGCCAGCAGCTTGTTGGGCTCCGTCTCTGGAAACACCATATATTTT. It specifies CASSLLGSVSGNTIYF.